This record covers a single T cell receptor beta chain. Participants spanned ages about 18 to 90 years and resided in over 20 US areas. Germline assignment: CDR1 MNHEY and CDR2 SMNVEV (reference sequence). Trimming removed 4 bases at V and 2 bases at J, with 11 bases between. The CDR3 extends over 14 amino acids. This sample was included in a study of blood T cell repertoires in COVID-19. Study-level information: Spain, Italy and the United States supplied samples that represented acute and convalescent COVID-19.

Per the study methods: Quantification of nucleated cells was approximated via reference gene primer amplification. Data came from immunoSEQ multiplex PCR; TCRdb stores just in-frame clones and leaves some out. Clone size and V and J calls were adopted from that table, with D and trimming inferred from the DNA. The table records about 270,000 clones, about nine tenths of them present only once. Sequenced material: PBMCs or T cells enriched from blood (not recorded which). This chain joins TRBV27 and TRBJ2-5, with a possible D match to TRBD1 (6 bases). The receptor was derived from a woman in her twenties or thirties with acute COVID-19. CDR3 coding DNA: TGTGCCAGCAGTTCTCCAGGGGAACAAGAGACCCAGTACTTC. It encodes CASSSPGEQETQYF.